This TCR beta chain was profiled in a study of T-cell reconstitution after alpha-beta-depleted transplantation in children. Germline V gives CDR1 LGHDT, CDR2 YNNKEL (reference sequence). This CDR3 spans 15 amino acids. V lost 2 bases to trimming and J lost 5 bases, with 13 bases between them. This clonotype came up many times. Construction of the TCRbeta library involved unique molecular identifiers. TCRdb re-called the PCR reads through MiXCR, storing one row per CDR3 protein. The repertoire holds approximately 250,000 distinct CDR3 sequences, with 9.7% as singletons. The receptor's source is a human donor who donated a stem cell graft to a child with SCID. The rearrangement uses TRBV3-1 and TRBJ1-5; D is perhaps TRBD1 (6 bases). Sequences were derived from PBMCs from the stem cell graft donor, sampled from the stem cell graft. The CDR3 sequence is CASSQFAGADQPQHF. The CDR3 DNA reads TGTGCCAGCAGCCAATTCGCGGGGGCGGATCAGCCCCAGCATTTT.